This TCR beta chain was profiled in a study of OX40 agonist ivuxolimab in advanced cancers. Overall study: Treatment of patients was with ivuxolimab, an agonistic anti-OX40 (CD134) antibody. Patient treatment consisted of intravenous ivuxolimab administration every 2 weeks at 0.01 to 10 mg/kg.

The CDR3 has 12 residues. V shed 5 bases and J shed 4 bases, with 8 bases lying between them. CDR1 is MNHNY and CDR2 is SVGAGI in the germline V gene (reference sequence). This clone was detected only once. Generated by immunoSEQ multiplex PCR, the TCRdb table keeps only in-frame clones and is missing some. The data contain fewer than 55,000 clones, approximately 80% of them singletons. This receptor was taken from an adult with an advanced solid tumor such as melanoma, head and neck, liver or kidney cancer. The sequencing used CD4+ or CD8+ T cells sorted from blood, collected in a trial of the OX40 agonist ivuxolimab. V and J are TRBV6-6 and TRBJ2-5; tentatively, D is TRBD1 or TRBD2 (6 bases each). The CDR3 region has the DNA TGTGCCAGCAGTGGGGGGCCAGAGACCCAGTACTTC. This codes for CASSGGPETQYF.